These T cell receptor beta chains were read from a single sample in a study of PD-1 blockade in classical Hodgkin lymphoma. Clones were read by immunoSEQ multiplex PCR, and TCRdb kept only the in-frame ones, dropping some. The profile covers approximately 150,000 clones, with 78% appearing a single time and about 9% taken by the ten largest. Sequenced material: peripheral blood mononuclear cells (PBMCs), taken before the second cycle of nivolumab. The receptors originated from a human donor with classical Hodgkin lymphoma. The CDR3 runs from the conserved cysteine through the conserved F or W. D genes are given only for firm matches. Expanded clones get a size class; other rows say once, few or many, or leave the size out.

clone size,J gene,CDR3 length,D gene,V gene,CDR3 DNA,CDR3 protein
-,TRBJ1-3,12,-,TRBV29-1,TGCAGCGTAGGGCAGCCTGGAAACACCATATATTTT,CSVGQPGNTIYF
-,TRBJ1-6,14,-,TRBV5-6,TGTGCCAGCAGCTTCGGGACGCCTAATTCACCCCTCCACTTT,CASSFGTPNSPLHF
-,TRBJ1-1,14,TRBD1,TRBV2,TGTGCCAGCAGTCCGGGACAGGGGGACACTGAAGCTTTCTTT,CASSPGQGDTEAFF
-,TRBJ2-7,16,TRBD2,TRBV5-1,TGCGCCAGCAGCCGCTCGACTAGCGGGAGTTCCTACGAGCAGTACTTC,CASSRSTSGSSYEQYF
-,TRBJ2-7,14,TRBD1,TRBV18,TGTGCCAGCTCAGCCTCGGGACAGGGCTACGAGCAGTACTTC,CASSASGQGYEQYF
few,TRBJ2-5,13,-,TRBV9,TGTGCCAGCAGTAGGACAGAACAAGAGACCCAGTACTTC,CASSRTEQETQYF
-,TRBJ1-4,16,-,TRBV12-5,TGTGCTAGTGGTTTGGTACTCGGGGTCGCTAATGAAAAACTGTTTTTT,CASGLVLGVANEKLFF
few,TRBJ2-1,12,TRBD2,TRBV6-5,TGTGCCAGCAGTCGAGCGGGAAACGAGCAGTTCTTC,CASSRAGNEQFF
-,TRBJ2-5,13,-,TRBV6-5,TGTGCCAGCAAAAGAGCGGATCAAGAGACCCAGTACTTC,CASKRADQETQYF
-,TRBJ1-3,14,-,TRBV15,TGTGCCACCAGCAGAGGCCTCTCTGGAAACACCATATATTTT,CATSRGLSGNTIYF
-,TRBJ1-1,16,-,TRBV6-6,TGTGCCAGCAGTTACGTCAGCGGGGGAGTTAGCACTGAAGCTTTCTTT,CASSYVSGGVSTEAFF
-,TRBJ2-1,15,TRBD2,TRBV5-1,TGCGCCAGCAGCTTAAGCGGGGACTCCTACAATGAGCAGTTCTTC,CASSLSGDSYNEQFF
-,TRBJ2-3,20,TRBD2,TRBV9,TGTGCCAGCAGCGTAGCCCCAGGGACTAGCGCGATCACTAGCACAGATACGCAGTATTTT,CASSVAPGTSAITSTDTQYF
few,TRBJ2-7,15,TRBD1,TRBV6-5,TGTGCCAGCAGTTGGGGACAGGGGATGAAGTACGAGCAGTACTTC,CASSWGQGMKYEQYF
-,TRBJ2-7,16,TRBD1,TRBV2,TGTGCCAGCAGTGAATTTTGGGCAGGGGGAAACTACGAGCAGTACTTC,CASSEFWAGGNYEQYF
-,TRBJ1-2,13,-,TRBV28,TGTGCCAGCAGCTTCTCGGGGGGCAGGGGCTACACCTTC,CASSFSGGRGYTF
-,TRBJ2-5,17,-,TRBV21-1,TGTGCCAGCAGCACAATAAGGGACAGGAGAGTAGCAGAGACCCAGTACTTC,CASSTIRDRRVAETQYF
-,TRBJ2-3,15,-,TRBV25-1,TGTGCCAGCAGTGATTGGGGTCAGGGGTCGGATACGCAGTATTTT,CASSDWGQGSDTQYF
-,TRBJ2-1,16,TRBD2,TRBV19,TGTGCCAGTAGCAAAGGACTAGCGGGAGGGGTCAATGAGCAGTTCTTC,CASSKGLAGGVNEQFF
-,TRBJ1-6,18,-,TRBV5-1,TGCGCCAGCAGCCAAAGTCTTCGGGAATTCTCCTATAATTCACCCCTCCACTTT,CASSQSLREFSYNSPLHF
-,TRBJ1-2,13,-,TRBV5-4,TGTGCCAGCAGCATCGATTCTAACTATGGCTACACCTTC,CASSIDSNYGYTF
-,TRBJ2-1,15,TRBD2,TRBV5-1,TGCGCCAGCAGCTTGAAAACTAGCGGGGACAATGAGCAGTTCTTC,CASSLKTSGDNEQFF
-,TRBJ1-2,13,TRBD1,TRBV5-1,TGCGCCAGCAGGAAGACAGGGGGCGGTGGCTACACCTTC,CASRKTGGGGYTF
-,TRBJ2-7,13,TRBD2,TRBV18,TGTGCCAGCTCACCAAGGGACTATTCGGAGCAGTACTTC,CASSPRDYSEQYF
-,TRBJ1-5,13,-,TRBV6-1,TGTGCCAGCAGACGGGAAAGCAATCAGCCCCAGCATTTT,CASRRESNQPQHF
-,TRBJ2-5,14,TRBD1,TRBV28,TGTGCCAGCAGTTTAGGGACAGGGACGGAGACCCAGTACTTC,CASSLGTGTETQYF
-,TRBJ2-5,14,TRBD1,TRBV27,TGTGCCAGCAGTCCCGGGACAGGGAGGCTGACCCAGTACTTC,CASSPGTGRLTQYF
-,TRBJ2-3,16,-,TRBV5-6,TGTGCCAGCAGCTTGGGGCCAACATCTAGCACAGATACGCAGTATTTT,CASSLGPTSSTDTQYF
-,TRBJ1-1,17,TRBD1,TRBV7-9,TGTGCCAGCAGCCACCGGACAGGCGCTAACTGGAACACTGAAGCTTTCTTT,CASSHRTGANWNTEAFF
-,TRBJ1-4,13,TRBD1,TRBV2,TGTGCCAGCCAGGGGGCTGGTAATGAAAAACTGTTTTTT,CASQGAGNEKLFF
-,TRBJ2-7,14,-,TRBV15,TGTGCCACCAGCATTCAGGGGGGGCCTTACGAGCAGTACTTC,CATSIQGGPYEQYF
-,TRBJ2-1,15,-,TRBV5-1,TGCGCCAGCAGCTTGGATGGGACGGGATACAATGAGCAGTTCTTC,CASSLDGTGYNEQFF
-,TRBJ1-1,14,TRBD1,TRBV5-4,TGTGCCAGCAGCCCATCGACAGGGAGGACTGAAGCTTTCTTT,CASSPSTGRTEAFF
-,TRBJ2-5,17,TRBD2,TRBV4-1,TGCGCCAGCAGCCAAGTTTGGAGCGGGAGGACCCCAGAGACCCAGTACTTC,CASSQVWSGRTPETQYF
-,TRBJ2-5,15,TRBD2,TRBV10-3,TGTGCCATCAGTGAGTATGGAGCGGGGGAAGAGACCCAGTACTTC,CAISEYGAGEETQYF
-,TRBJ2-5,13,-,TRBV18,TGTGCCAGCTCACCACAGGGGCAAGAGACCCAGTACTTC,CASSPQGQETQYF
-,TRBJ1-5,13,-,TRBV6-6,TGTGCCAGCAGTTCGCAGGGGAATCAGCCCCAGCATTTT,CASSSQGNQPQHF
-,TRBJ2-5,15,TRBD1,TRBV25-1,TGTGCCAGCAGTGCCGGACAGGTATTACAAGAGACCCAGTACTTC,CASSAGQVLQETQYF
once,TRBJ1-6,15,-,TRBV6-5,TGTGCCAGCAGTTACTCGAGACAGACAAATTCACCCCTCCACTTT,CASSYSRQTNSPLHF
-,TRBJ1-2,12,-,TRBV6-5,TGTGCCAGCAGCCCGGGTGGGTATGGCTACACCTTC,CASSPGGYGYTF
-,TRBJ2-3,14,-,TRBV2,TGTGCCAGCAGTTGGGACTCCGCCACAGATACGCAGTATTTT,CASSWDSATDTQYF
-,TRBJ2-7,14,-,TRBV4-1,TGCGCCAGCAGCCTCTGGGACACTGTTTACGAGCAGTACTTC,CASSLWDTVYEQYF
-,TRBJ1-2,17,-,TRBV10-1,TGCGCCAGCAGTGAGTCGTTACGGGGTAAAGGTAACTATGGCTACACCTTC,CASSESLRGKGNYGYTF
-,TRBJ2-2,18,TRBD2,TRBV18,TGTGCCAGCTCACCAACGGGACTAGCGGGATCACGCACCGGGGAGCTGTTTTTT,CASSPTGLAGSRTGELFF
-,TRBJ1-6,14,TRBD1,TRBV5-6,TGTGCCAGCAGCTCCAGACAGGGCGGATCACCCCTCCACTTT,CASSSRQGGSPLHF
-,TRBJ1-1,15,-,TRBV15,TGTGCCACCAGCAGAGATTCACAGCCGAACACTGAAGCTTTCTTT,CATSRDSQPNTEAFF
-,TRBJ2-3,15,TRBD1,TRBV19,TGTGCCAGTAGTGTTCGACAGGGCAGCACAGATACGCAGTATTTT,CASSVRQGSTDTQYF
-,TRBJ2-1,19,-,TRBV18,TGTGCCAGCTCACCATGGGAACTGGCGGAGTTAGAGATTTACAATGAGCAGTTCTTC,CASSPWELAELEIYNEQFF
-,TRBJ2-5,14,-,TRBV28,TGTGCCAGCAGTGGCCCCCCGGGACGAGAGACCCAGTACTTC,CASSGPPGRETQYF
-,TRBJ2-5,13,-,TRBV30,TGTGCCTGGACCGGTTTAATCCAAGAGACCCAGTACTTC,CAWTGLIQETQYF
-,TRBJ2-7,15,TRBD2,TRBV11-2,TGTGCCAGCAGCTTCACTAGCGGGACGTCGTACGAGCAGTACTTC,CASSFTSGTSYEQYF
-,TRBJ2-2,15,TRBD2,TRBV9,TGTGCCAGCAGCCAGAGGACTAGCGAGACCGGGGAGCTGTTTTTT,CASSQRTSETGELFF